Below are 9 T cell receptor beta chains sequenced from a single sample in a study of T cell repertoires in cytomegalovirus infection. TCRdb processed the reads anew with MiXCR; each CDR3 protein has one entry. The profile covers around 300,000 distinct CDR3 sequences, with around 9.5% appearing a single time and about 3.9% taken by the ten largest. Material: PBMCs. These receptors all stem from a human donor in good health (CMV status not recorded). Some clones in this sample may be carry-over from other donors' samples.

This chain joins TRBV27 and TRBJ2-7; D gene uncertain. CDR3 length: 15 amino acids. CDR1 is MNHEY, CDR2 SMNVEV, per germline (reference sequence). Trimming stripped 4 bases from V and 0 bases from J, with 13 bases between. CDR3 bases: TGTGCCAGCAGTTCCCCCTCCAGGAGCTCCTACGAGCAGTACTTC. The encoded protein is CASSSPSRSSYEQYF.

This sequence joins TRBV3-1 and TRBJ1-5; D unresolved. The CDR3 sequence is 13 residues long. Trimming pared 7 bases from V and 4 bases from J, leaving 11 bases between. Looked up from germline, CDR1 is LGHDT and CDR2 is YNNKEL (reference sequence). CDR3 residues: CASKGNGNQPQHF. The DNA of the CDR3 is TGTGCCAGCAAAGGGAATGGGAATCAGCCCCAGCATTTT.

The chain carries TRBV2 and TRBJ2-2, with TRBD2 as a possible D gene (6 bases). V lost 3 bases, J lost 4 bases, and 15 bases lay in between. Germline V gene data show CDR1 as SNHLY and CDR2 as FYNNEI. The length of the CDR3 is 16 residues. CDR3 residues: CASSDRRRGGTGELFF. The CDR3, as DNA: TGTGCCAGCAGTGATAGGAGGAGGGGAGGCACCGGGGAGCTGTTTTTT.

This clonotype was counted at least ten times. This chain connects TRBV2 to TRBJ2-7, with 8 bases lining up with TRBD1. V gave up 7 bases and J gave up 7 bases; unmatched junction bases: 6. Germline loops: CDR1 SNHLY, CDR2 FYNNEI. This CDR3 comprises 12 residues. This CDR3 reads CASNDRGGEQYF. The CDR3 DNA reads TGTGCCAGCAACGACAGGGGAGGTGAGCAGTACTTC.

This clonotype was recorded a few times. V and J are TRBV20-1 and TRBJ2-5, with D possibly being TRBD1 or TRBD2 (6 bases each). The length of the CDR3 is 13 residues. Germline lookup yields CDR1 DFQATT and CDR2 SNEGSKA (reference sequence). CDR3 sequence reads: CSCAGHIQETQYF. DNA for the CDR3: TGCAGCTGCGCGGGACACATACAAGAGACCCAGTACTTC.

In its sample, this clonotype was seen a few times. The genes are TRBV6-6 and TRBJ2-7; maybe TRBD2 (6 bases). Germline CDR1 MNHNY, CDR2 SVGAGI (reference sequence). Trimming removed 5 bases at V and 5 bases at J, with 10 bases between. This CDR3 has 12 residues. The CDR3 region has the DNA TGTGCCAGCAGTCCGGGGGTCGACGAGCAGTACTTC. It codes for CASSPGVDEQYF.

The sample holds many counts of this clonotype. The DNA for the CDR3 is TGTGCCAGCAGCCCCACTAGCGGAAGGTACTCCTACGAGCAGTACTTC. As protein: CASSPTSGRYSYEQYF. This chain links TRBV7-2 with TRBJ2-7, with TRBD2 matching 8 bases. This CDR3 is 16 amino acids long. The germline gives CDR1 SGHTA, CDR2 FQGNSA. The junction had 9 bases not matched to a gene; V was cut back by 5 bases and J by 0 bases.

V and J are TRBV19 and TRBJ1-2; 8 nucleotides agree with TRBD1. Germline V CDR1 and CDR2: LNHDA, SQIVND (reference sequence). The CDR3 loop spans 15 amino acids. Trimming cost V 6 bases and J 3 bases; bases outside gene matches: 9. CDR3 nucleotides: TGTGCCAGTAGCATGGACAGGGCGGGGGACTATGGCTACACCTTC. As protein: CASSMDRAGDYGYTF.

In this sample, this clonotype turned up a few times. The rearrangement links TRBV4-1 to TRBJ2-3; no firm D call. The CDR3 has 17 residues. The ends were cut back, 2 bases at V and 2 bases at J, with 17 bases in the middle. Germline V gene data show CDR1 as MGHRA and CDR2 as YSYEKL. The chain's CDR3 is CASSQPTRRRLTDTQYF. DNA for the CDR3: TGCGCCAGCAGCCAACCTACACGGAGAAGACTCACAGATACGCAGTATTTT.